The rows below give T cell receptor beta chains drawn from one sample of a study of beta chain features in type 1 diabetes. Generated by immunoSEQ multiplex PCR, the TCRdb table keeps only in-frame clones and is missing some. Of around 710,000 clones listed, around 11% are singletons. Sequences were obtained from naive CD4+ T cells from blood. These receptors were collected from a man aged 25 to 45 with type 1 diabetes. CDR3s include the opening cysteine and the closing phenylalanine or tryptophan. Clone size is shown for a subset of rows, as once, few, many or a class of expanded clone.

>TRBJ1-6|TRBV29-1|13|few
CSVKGRNNSPLHF
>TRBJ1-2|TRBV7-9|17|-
CASSPEGIGTANYGYTF
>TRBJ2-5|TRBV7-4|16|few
CASSLYLGLNQETQYF
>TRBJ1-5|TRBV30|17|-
CAWSPGRGRGHGQPQHF
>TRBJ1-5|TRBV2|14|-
CASSEALRGQPQHF
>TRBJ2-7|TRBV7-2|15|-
CASSLAMDRSYEQYF
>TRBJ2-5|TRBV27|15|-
CASSHNRRGGETQYF
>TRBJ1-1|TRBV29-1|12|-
CSVGGLNTEAFF
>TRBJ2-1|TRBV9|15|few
CASTDSGGPLNEQFF
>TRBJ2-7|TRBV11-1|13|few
CASSLNQDYEQYF
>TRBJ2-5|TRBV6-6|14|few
CASSVPGQQETQYF
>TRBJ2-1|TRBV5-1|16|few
CASSLDRDSSYNEQFF
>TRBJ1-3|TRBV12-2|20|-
CASRAPFRTGGNQSGNTIYF
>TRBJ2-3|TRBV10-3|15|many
CAIKMTSGDTDTQYF
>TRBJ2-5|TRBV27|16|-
CASRTYGTGEQETQYF
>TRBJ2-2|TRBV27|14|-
CASKRGAVTGELFF
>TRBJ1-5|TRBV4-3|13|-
CASSPTGYQPQHF
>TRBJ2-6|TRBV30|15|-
CCVGTGSSGANVLTF
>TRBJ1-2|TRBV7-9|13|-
CASSLVSGNGYTF
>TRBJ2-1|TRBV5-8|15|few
CASSLRQGAVNEQFF
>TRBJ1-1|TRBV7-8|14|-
CASSFARVSTEAFF
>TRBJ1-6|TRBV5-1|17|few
CASSLGPEQGDNSPLHF
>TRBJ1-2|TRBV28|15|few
CASTASGTGMYGYTF
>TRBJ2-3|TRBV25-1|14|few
CASSDTTGTDTQYF
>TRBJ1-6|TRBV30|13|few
CAWSGQGVTPLHF
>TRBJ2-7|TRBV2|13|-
CASSYQTGIEQYF
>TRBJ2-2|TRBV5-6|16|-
CASSPLGTSLTGELFF
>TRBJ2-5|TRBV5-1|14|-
CASSLASPPETQYF
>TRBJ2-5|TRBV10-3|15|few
CAISTSMGAGETQYF
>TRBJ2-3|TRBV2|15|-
CASSGRGQSGDTQYF
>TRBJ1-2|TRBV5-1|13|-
CASSLVQGSGYTF
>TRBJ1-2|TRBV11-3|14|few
CASSAQGSNYGYTF
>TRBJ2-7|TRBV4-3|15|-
CASSKSTGSMYEQYF
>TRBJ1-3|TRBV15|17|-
CATSRDWQGLSGNTIYF
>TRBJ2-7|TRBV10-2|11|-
CASRQGYEQYF
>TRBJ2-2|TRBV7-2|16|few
CASSLIPGTYRRELFF
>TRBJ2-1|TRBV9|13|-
CASSIVGVGEQFF
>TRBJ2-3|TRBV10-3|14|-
CATSLAVRVDTQYF
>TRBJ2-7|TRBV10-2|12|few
CASSHLANEQYF
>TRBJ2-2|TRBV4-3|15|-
CASSPDRVGTGELFF
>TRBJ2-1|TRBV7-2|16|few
CASSGDGRRVINEQFF
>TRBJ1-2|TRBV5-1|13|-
CASSPRQGTRYTF
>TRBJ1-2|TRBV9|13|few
CASRGQGGRGYTF
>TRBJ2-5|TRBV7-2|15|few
CASSLAGTSKETQYF
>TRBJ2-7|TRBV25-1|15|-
CASSESGGPSYEQYF
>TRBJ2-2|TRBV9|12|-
CASSVALGELFF
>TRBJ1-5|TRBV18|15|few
CASSPQDSSNQPQHF
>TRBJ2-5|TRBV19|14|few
CASSIGPGGETQYF
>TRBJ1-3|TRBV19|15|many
CASRLQRFSGNTIYF
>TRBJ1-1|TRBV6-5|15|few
CASSLDRARGTEAFF
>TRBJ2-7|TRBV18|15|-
CASSEILSLGGEQYF
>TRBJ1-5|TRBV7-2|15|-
CASSLRRGGNQPQHF
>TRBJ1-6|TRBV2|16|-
CASSVTGTGAGSPLHF
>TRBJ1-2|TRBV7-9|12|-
CASSLERYGYTF
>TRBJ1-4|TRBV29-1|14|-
CSVRQGATNEKLFF
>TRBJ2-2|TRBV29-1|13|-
CSAQAGGPGELFF
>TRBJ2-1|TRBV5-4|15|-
CASSIRTDSYNEQFF
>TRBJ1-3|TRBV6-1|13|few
CASRDGSGNTIYF
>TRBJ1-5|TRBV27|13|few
CASSLTVNQPQHF